Shown below are 9 T cell receptor beta chains from a single sample sequenced in a study of shared clonotypes between healthy human individuals. TCRdb's copy holds only in-frame clones and misses some; the assay was immunoSEQ multiplex PCR. The sample carries some 580,000 clones, 98% recorded once. Terminally differentiated effector memory CD45RA+ cells were left out of the naive CD8 fraction, which was CD45RO-negative and positively selected for CCR7. The sequenced sample was naive CD8+ T cells sorted from blood. These receptors were obtained from a man aged 25-40 years in good health.

V usage is TRBV27 and J usage is TRBJ2-7; D tentatively reads TRBD1 or TRBD2 (5 bases each). Germline CDR1 is MNHEY and CDR2 is SMNVEV (reference sequence). The CDR3 extends over 15 amino acids. Trimming pared 5 bases from V and 2 bases from J, leaving 16 bases between. The CDR3 DNA follows: TGTGCCAGCAGTGAGGCCGGGACGGTTACCTACGAGCAGTACTTC. Its protein is CASSEAGTVTYEQYF.

The chain combines TRBV4-1 with TRBJ2-3, with 9 bases fitting TRBD1. V lost 1 base and J lost 5; bases outside the gene matches: 13. Germline CDR1 reads MGHRA; CDR2 reads YSYEKL. The CDR3 spans 18 residues. CDR3 sequence: CASSQGYWTGVEGDTQYF. In DNA, the CDR3 is TGCGCCAGCAGCCAAGGCTACTGGACAGGGGTTGAGGGAGATACGCAGTATTTT.

This chain links TRBV28 with TRBJ2-7; 13 bases line up with TRBD2. From germline, CDR1 is MDHEN and CDR2 SYDVKM. This CDR3 has 16 amino acids. The V and J ends lost 7 bases and 1 base, in that order; junction bases with no gene match: 7. The CDR3 region has the DNA TGTGCCAGCAACTCGTGGACTAGCGGGAGTTCCTACGAGCAGTACTTC. Translated: CASNSWTSGSSYEQYF.

The V call is TRBV19, the J call TRBJ2-1, with 8 bases that match TRBD2. The CDR3 covers 14 residues. The germline CDR1 and CDR2 sequences are LNHDA and SQIVND (reference sequence). Germline trimming cut 7 bases from V and 4 bases from J; bases unmatched to any gene: 6. CDR3 in amino acids: CASNAGGRYNEQFF. In DNA form, the CDR3 reads TGTGCCAGTAACGCGGGAGGCCGGTACAATGAGCAGTTCTTC.

The genes are TRBV7-9 and TRBJ2-5; tentatively, D is TRBD1 (6 bases). The CDR3 consists of 14 residues. Germline CDR1 SEHNR, CDR2 FQNEAQ (reference sequence). V lost 5 bases and J lost 4, with 14 bases in between. The CDR3 DNA follows: TGTGCCAGCAGCACTTCAGGGGCTGGAGAGACCCAGTACTTC. It specifies CASSTSGAGETQYF.

This chain connects TRBV4-3 to TRBJ2-7; D call uncertain. The CDR3 contains 17 residues. Germline V gene lookup returns CDR1 LGHNA and CDR2 YSLEER. Trimming removed 1 base from V and 2 bases from J, with 18 bases in between. The DNA of the CDR3 is TGCGCCAGCAGCCAAGCCTTAATGGCAGATAGGCCCTACGAGCAGTACTTC. Translated, it gives CASSQALMADRPYEQYF.

The gene calls are TRBV1 and TRBJ2-1; the table's D call of TRBD2 was not tested on the DNA. TRBV1 is reported as a pseudogene. The length of the CDR3 is 16 residues. As DNA, the CDR3 is TGCACCAGCAGCCAGGCCGGGAGCCCCTCCTACAATGAGCAGTTCTTC. This codes for CTSSQAGSPSYNEQFF.

The sample holds one count of this clone. The rearrangement joins TRBV18 to TRBJ1-1; a weak D match, TRBD1 (6 bases). V dropped 5 bases and J dropped 3 bases, with 16 bases sitting between them. CDR1 and CDR2 from the germline V gene are KGHSH and LQKENI. The CDR3 is 15 amino acids. CDR3 sequence (DNA): TGTGCCAGCTCATCTCAGGGGTCGGTGGACACTGAAGCTTTCTTT. Translating it yields CASSSQGSVDTEAFF.

V is TRBV28 and J is TRBJ2-7, with D hard to call. This CDR3 has 10 residues. V lost 3 bases and J 5 bases, leaving 2 bases between the germline ends. Germline V gene sequence: CDR1 MDHEN, CDR2 SYDVKM. CDR3 coding DNA: TGTGCCAGCAGTTTTGACGAGCAGTACTTC. It yields the protein CASSFDEQYF.